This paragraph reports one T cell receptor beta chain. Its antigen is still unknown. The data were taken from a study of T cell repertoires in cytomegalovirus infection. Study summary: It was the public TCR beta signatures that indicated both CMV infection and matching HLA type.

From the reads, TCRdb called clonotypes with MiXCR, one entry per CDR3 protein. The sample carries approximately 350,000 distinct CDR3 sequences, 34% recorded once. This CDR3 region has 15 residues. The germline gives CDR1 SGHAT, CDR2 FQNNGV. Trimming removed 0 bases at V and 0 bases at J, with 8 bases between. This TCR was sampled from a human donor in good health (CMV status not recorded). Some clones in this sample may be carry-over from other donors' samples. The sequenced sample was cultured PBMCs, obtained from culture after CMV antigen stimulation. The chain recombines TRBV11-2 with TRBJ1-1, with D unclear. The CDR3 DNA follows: TGTGCCAGCAGCTTAGAAGTTCTGGTGAACACTGAAGCTTTCTTT. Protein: CASSLEVLVNTEAFF.